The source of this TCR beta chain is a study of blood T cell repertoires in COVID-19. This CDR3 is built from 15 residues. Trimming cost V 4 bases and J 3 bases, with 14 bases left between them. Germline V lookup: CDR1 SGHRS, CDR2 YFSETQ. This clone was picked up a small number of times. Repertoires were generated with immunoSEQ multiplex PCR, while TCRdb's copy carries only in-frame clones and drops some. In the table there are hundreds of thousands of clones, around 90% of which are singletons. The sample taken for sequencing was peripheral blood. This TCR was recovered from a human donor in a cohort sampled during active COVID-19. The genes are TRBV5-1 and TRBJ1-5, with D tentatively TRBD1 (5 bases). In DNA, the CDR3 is TGCGCCAGCAGCCCGACGGGGGGGAACAATCAGCCCCAGCATTTT. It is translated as CASSPTGGNNQPQHF.